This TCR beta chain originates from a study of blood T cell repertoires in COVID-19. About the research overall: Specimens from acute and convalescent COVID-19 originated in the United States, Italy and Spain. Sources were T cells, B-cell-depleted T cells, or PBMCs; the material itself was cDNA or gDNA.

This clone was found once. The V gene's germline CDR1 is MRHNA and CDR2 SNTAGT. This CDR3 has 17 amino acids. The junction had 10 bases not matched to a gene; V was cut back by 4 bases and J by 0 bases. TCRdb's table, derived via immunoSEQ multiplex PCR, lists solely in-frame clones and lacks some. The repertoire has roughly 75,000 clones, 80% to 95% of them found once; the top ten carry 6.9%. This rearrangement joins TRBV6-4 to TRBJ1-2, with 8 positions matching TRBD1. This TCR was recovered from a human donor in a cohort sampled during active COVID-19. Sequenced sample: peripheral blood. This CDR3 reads CASSGSSRTGPNYGYTF. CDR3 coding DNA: TGTGCCAGCAGTGGCTCTTCCCGGACAGGGCCTAACTATGGCTACACCTTC.